The 3 T cell receptor beta chains listed next were all sequenced from one sample in a study of vaccination and CD4 T cells after COVID-19. With the Oncomine TCR Beta short-read assay, DNA from cultured CD4+ T cells was sequenced. TCRdb ran MiXCR on the PCR reads and lists one entry per CDR3 protein. The sample comprises 15,000 to 20,000 distinct CDR3 sequences, roughly 50% of which are singletons, and roughly 6.2% rests with the top ten. Treatment noted: approximately 10-day PBMC culture with coronavirus spike peptide pools or control peptides (ViraFEST assay). These TCRs are of unknown antigen specificity. Sequenced input: CD4+ T cells from blood, cultured in vitro. Receptor source: a human donor who had recovered from COVID-19.

The V call is TRBV6-5, the J call TRBJ2-7; 12 nucleotides align to TRBD2. Germline values: CDR1 MNHEY, CDR2 SVGAGI. The V segment lost 4 bases and the J segment 4 bases; nucleotides outside the gene matches: 8. CDR3 size: 16 residues. The CDR3 protein is CASSSTGLAGPYEQYF. CDR3 DNA sequence: TGTGCCAGCAGTTCGACAGGACTAGCGGGACCATACGAGCAGTACTTC.

The chain employs TRBV20-1 and TRBJ2-5, with a possible D match to TRBD2 (5 bases). Germline V CDR1 and CDR2: DFQATT, SNEGSKA (reference sequence). This CDR3 contains 15 residues. V was clipped by 3 bases and J by 1 base, with 15 bases between them. The CDR3 region has the DNA TGCAGTGCTAGGGTCCCCCAAGCGGCCCAAGAGACCCAGTACTTC. Amino acid sequence: CSARVPQAAQETQYF.

The V and J genes are TRBV19 and TRBJ1-3; 11 bases are shared with TRBD1. J lost 6 bases, V lost 5 bases, and 9 bases had no gene match. Germline V lookup: CDR1 LNHDA, CDR2 SQIVND (reference sequence). The CDR3 covers 16 residues. The CDR3 nucleotides read TGTGCCAGTAGTTCGTCCGGGACAGGGGGGACAAACACCATATATTTT. Protein: CASSSSGTGGTNTIYF.